This T cell receptor (beta chain) was identified during a study of chemoradiotherapy in HPV16-positive cancers. Assay used: immunoSEQ multiplex PCR; TCRdb lists only in-frame clones, some missing. The sample records approximately 12,000 clones, roughly 92% being singletons. Worth noting for this clone: Its specificity is not known.

The study, taken as a whole, reports: Better recurrence-free survival went with HPV-responsive T-cell expansion in HPV16-positive patients. During treatment, candidate HPV-specific clones and E7-related motifs expanded in tumor.

Germline lookup yields CDR1 SGHDT and CDR2 YYEEEE. Trimming removed 2 bases from V and 5 bases from J, with 8 bases in between. CDR3 size: 14 residues. This rearrangement joins TRBV5-6 to TRBJ1-6, with unresolved D. The source of this sequence is a human donor with HPV-associated anogenital cancer. Sample: blood, taken from a patient who underwent chemoradiotherapy. CDR3 protein: CASSLSRNNSPLHF. The CDR3 DNA is TGTGCCAGCAGCTTATCAAGGAATAATTCACCCCTCCACTTT. The complete variable domain, with remaining parts taken from reference TRBV5-6 and TRBJ1-6, reads DAGVTQSPTHLIKTRGQQVTLRCSPKSGHDTVSWYQQALGQGPQFIFQYYEEEERQRGNFPDRFSGHQFPNYSSELNVNALLLGDSALYLCASSLSRNNSPLHFGNGTRLTVT.